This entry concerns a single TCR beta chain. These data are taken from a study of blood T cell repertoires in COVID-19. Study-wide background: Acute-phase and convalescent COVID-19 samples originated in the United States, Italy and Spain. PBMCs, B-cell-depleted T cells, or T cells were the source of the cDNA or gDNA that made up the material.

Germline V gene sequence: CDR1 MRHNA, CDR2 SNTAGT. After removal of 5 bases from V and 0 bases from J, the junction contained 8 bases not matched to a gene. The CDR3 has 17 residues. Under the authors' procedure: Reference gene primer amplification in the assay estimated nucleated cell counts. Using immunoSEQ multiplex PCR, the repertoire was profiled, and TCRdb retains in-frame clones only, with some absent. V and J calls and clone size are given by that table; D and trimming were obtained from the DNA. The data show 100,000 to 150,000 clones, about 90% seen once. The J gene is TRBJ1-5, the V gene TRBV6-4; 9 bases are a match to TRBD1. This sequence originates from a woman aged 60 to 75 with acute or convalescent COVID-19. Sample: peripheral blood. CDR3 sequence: CASSYPGTGISNQPQHF. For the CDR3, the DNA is TGTGCCAGCAGTTACCCCGGGACAGGGATTAGCAATCAGCCCCAGCATTTT.